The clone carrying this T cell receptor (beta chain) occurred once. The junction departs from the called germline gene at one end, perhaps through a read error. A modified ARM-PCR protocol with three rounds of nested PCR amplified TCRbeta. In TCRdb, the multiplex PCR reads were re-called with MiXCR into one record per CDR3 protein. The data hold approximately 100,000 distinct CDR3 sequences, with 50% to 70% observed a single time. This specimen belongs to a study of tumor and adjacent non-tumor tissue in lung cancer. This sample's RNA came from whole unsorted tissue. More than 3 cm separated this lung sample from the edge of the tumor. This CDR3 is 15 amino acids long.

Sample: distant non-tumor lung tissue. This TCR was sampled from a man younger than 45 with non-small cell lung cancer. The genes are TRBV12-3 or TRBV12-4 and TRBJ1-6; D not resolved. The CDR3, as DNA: TGTGCCAGCAGGCATGAAGGCAGGAGTAATTCACCCCACCACTTT. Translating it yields CASRHEGRSNSPHHF.